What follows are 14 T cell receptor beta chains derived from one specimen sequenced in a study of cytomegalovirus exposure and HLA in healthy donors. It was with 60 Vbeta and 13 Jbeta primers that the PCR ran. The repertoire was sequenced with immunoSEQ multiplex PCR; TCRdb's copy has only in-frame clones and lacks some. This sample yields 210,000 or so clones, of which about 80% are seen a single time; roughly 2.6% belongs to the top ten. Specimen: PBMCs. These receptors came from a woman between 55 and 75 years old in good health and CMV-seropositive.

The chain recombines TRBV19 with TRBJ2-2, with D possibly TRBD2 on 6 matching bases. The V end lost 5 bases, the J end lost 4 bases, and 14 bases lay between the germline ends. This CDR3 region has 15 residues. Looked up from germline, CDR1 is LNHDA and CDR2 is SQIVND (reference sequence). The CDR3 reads CASSPPSGGTGELFF. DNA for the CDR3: TGTGCCAGTAGTCCGCCCTCCGGGGGCACCGGGGAGCTGTTTTTT.

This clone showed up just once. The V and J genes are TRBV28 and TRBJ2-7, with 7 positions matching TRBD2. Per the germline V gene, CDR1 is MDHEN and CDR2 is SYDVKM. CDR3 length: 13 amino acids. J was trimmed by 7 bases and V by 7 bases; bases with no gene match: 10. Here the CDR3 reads CASNLPGGLEQYF. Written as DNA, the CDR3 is TGTGCCAGCAACCTCCCCGGGGGGTTAGAGCAGTACTTC. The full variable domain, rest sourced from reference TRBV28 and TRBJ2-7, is DVKVTQSSRYLVKRTGEKVFLECVQDMDHENMFWYRQDPGLGLRLIYFSYDVKMKEKGDIPEGYSVSREKKERFSLILESASTNQTSMYLCASNLPGGLEQYFGPGTRLTVT.

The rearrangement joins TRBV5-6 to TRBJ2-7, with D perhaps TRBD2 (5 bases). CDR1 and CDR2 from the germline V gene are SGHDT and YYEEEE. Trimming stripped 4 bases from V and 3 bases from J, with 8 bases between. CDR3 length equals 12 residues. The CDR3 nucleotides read TGTGCCAGCAGCCTTCGGGACTACGAGCAGTACTTC. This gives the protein CASSLRDYEQYF. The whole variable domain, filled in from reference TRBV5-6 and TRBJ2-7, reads DAGVTQSPTHLIKTRGQQVTLRCSPKSGHDTVSWYQQALGQGPQFIFQYYEEEERQRGNFPDRFSGHQFPNYSSELNVNALLLGDSALYLCASSLRDYEQYFGPGTRLTVT.

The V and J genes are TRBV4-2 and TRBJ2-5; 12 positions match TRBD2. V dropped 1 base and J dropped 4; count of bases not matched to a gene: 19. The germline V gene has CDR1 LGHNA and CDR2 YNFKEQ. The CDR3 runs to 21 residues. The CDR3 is CASSQGPIRLAGAARVETQYF. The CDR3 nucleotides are TGTGCCAGCAGCCAAGGGCCGATCCGACTAGCGGGGGCCGCTAGGGTAGAGACCCAGTACTTC.

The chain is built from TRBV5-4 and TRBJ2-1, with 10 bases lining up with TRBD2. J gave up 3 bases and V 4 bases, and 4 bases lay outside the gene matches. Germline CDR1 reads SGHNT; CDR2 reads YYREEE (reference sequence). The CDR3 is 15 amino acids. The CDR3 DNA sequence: TGTGCCAGCAGCCTGCGGACTAGCGGCTACAATGAGCAGTTCTTC. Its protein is CASSLRTSGYNEQFF.

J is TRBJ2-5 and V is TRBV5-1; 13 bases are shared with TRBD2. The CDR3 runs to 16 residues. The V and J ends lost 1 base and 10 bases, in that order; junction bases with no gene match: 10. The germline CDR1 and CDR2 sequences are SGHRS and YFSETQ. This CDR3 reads CASSLSGTSGNRIQYF. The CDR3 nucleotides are TGCGCCAGCAGCTTGTCCGGGACTAGCGGGAATCGGATCCAGTACTTC.

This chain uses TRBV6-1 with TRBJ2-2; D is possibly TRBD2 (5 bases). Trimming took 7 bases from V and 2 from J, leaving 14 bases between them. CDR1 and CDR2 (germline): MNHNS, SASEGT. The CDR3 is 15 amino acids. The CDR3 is CASNLPRTNTGELFF. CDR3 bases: TGTGCCAGCAACCTTCCCCGGACTAACACCGGGGAGCTGTTTTTT.

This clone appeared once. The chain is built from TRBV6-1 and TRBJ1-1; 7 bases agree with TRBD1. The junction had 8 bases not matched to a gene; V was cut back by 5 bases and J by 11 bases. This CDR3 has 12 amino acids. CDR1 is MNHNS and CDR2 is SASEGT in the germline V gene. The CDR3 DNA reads TGTGCCAGCAGTTATCTTGACAGGGAGGCTTTCTTT. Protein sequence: CASSYLDREAFF.

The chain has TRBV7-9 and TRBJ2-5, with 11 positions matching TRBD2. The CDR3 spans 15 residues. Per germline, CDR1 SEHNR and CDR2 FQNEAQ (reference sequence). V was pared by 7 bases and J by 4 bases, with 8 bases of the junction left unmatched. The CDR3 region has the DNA TGTGCCAGCACCATAGCGGGAGGGCCGTCAGAGACCCAGTACTTC. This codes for CASTIAGGPSETQYF.

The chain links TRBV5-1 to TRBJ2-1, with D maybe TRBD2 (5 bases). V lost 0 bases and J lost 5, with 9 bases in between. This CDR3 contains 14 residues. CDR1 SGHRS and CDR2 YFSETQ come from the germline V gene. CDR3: CASSLAGLNNEQFF. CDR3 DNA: TGCGCCAGCAGCTTGGCCGGACTGAACAATGAGCAGTTCTTC.

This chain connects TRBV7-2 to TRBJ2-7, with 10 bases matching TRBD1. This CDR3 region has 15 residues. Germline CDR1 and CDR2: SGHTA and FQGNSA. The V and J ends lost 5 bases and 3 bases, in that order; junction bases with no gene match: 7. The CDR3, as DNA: TGTGCCAGCAGCCCGGGACAGGGGTCCAACTACGAGCAGTACTTC. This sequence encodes CASSPGQGSNYEQYF.

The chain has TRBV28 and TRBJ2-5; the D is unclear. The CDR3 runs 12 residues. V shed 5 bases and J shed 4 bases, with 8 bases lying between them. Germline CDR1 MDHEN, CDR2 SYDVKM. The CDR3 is CASSIPGETQYF. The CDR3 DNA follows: TGTGCCAGCAGTATCCCCGGAGAGACCCAGTACTTC.

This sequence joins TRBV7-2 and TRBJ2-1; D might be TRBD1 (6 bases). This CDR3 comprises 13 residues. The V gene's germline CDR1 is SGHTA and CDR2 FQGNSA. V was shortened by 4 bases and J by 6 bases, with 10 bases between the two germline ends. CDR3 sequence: CASSSQGPNEQFF. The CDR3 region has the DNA TGTGCCAGCAGCTCACAGGGTCCCAATGAGCAGTTCTTC.

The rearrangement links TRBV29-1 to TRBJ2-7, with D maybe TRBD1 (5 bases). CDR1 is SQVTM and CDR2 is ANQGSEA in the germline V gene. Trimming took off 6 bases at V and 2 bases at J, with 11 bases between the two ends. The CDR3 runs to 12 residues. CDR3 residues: CSVLIGAYEQYF. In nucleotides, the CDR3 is TGCAGCGTACTCATAGGGGCCTACGAGCAGTACTTC.